The rows below give T cell receptor beta chains drawn from one sample of a study of blood T cell repertoires in COVID-19. Repertoires were generated with immunoSEQ multiplex PCR, while TCRdb's copy carries only in-frame clones and drops some. The sample shows about 240,000 clones, about 86% of them seen only once. Specimen: peripheral blood. The receptors come from a man in his 60s with acute or convalescent COVID-19. Each CDR3 is given with its conserved first and last residue. The D gene is left open where the match is weak. Size is stated for part of the rows, as once, few or many counts, or as a class when the clone is expanded.

>-|TRBJ2-7|-|TRBV2
TGTGCCAGCAACCTAGGGGCGGCCCTGAGAGAGCAGTACTTC
CASNLGAALREQYF
>-|TRBJ1-1|-|TRBV7-9
TGTGCCAGCAGCACTACAGGGCGTGCACTGGCTTTCTTT
CASSTTGRALAFF
>-|TRBJ1-4|-|TRBV6-5
TGTGCCAGCAGTAAGACAGCAACTAATGAAAAACTGTTTTTT
CASSKTATNEKLFF
>TRBD1|TRBJ2-2|-|TRBV5-1
TGCGCCAGCAGCTTGGCCGGGACAGGTATCGGGGACGGGGAGCTGTTTTTT
CASSLAGTGIGDGELFF
>-|TRBJ2-6|-|TRBV6-2/TRBV6-3
TGTGCCAGCAGTTCCCGAGAGTTTGGTCCTGGGGCCAACGTCCTGACTTTC
CASSSREFGPGANVLTF
>TRBD2|TRBJ2-2|-|TRBV30
TGTGCCTACCTGCCGGGACTAGCGGGAGGGCCCGGCACCGGGGAGCTGTTTTTT
CAYLPGLAGGPGTGELFF
>TRBD2|TRBJ2-1|-|TRBV30
TGTGCCTGGAGGATACGGACTAGCGGGGGCTATAGGGGATCCTACAATGAGCAGTTCTTC
CAWRIRTSGGYRGSYNEQFF
>-|TRBJ2-7|-|TRBV25-1
TGTGCCAGCCAAGGCACAGGGGAGGTTTACGAGCAGTACTTC
CASQGTGEVYEQYF
>TRBD2|TRBJ2-7|few|TRBV5-5
TGTGCCAGCAGCACCGGACTAGCGGGAGGCCTCAGCACCTACGAGCAGTACTTC
CASSTGLAGGLSTYEQYF
>TRBD2|TRBJ2-1|-|TRBV25-1
TGTGCCAGCAGTGACCCTAGCGGGCCCCCCAATGAGCAGTTCTTC
CASSDPSGPPNEQFF
>TRBD1|TRBJ1-3|-|TRBV24-1
TGTGCCACCCAGGGGGCTCCCGGAAACACCATATATTTT
CATQGAPGNTIYF
>TRBD1|TRBJ2-2|-|TRBV6-2/TRBV6-3
TGTGCCAGCAGTCCACCACAGGGGGCGGTCGGGGAGCTGTTTTTT
CASSPPQGAVGELFF
>-|TRBJ2-7|few|TRBV7-2
TGTGCCAGCAGCTTAAGACAGGCAAGCGAGCAGTACTTC
CASSLRQASEQYF
>-|TRBJ1-3|-|TRBV15
TGTGCCACCAGCATCGCGGCCTTCTCTGGAAACACCATATATTTT
CATSIAAFSGNTIYF
>TRBD1|TRBJ2-1|-|TRBV28
TGTGCCAGCAGTTTAGCGGGGACAGGGAAGTACAATGAGCAGTTCTTC
CASSLAGTGKYNEQFF
>TRBD1|TRBJ2-2|-|TRBV5-1
TGCGCCAGCAGCTGGGACAGGTCCAACACCGGGGAGCTGTTTTTT
CASSWDRSNTGELFF
>TRBD1|TRBJ2-7|-|TRBV25-1
TGTGCCAGCAGGGACAGGGGGCAATACGAGCAGTACTTC
CASRDRGQYEQYF
>TRBD1|TRBJ1-6|-|TRBV30
TGTGCCTGGAGTGTCAGGGACAGGGGAGGGTCACCCCTCCACTTT
CAWSVRDRGGSPLHF
>-|TRBJ1-1|-|TRBV11-3
TGTGCCAGCAGTCTAGAGAGGCAGCAAGAAGCTTTCTTT
CASSLERQQEAFF
>TRBD2|TRBJ2-7|-|TRBV7-2
TGTGCCAGCAGCTTAGGGCTAGCGGGAGGATTTTCGTACGAGCAGTACTTC
CASSLGLAGGFSYEQYF
>TRBD1|TRBJ1-2|-|TRBV5-1
TGCGCCAGCAGCATCCGACAGGGGGCTCATGGCTACACCTTC
CASSIRQGAHGYTF
>-|TRBJ2-3|-|TRBV20-1
TGCAGTGGCGGATTAGATACGCAGTATTTT
CSGGLDTQYF
>-|TRBJ1-6|-|TRBV20-1
TGCAGTGCTAGTAGACAGACAAATAATTCACCCCTCCACTTT
CSASRQTNNSPLHF
>TRBD1|TRBJ2-7|-|TRBV28
TGTGCCAGCAGTCACCGGACAGGATACTACGAGCAGTACTTC
CASSHRTGYYEQYF
>TRBD1|TRBJ2-2|-|TRBV9
TGTGCCAGCAGCCCCCGTCCCGGGACAGGGTCTCGCGTCACCGGGGAGCTGTTTTTT
CASSPRPGTGSRVTGELFF
>-|TRBJ2-2|-|TRBV14
TGTGCCAGCAGCCGCAGGGCCGACACCGGGGAGCTGTTTTTT
CASSRRADTGELFF
>TRBD1|TRBJ1-2|-|TRBV7-8
TGTGCCAGCAGCCACACCCGCGTTGCACGGACAGGGAACTATGGCTACACCTTC
CASSHTRVARTGNYGYTF
>TRBD2|TRBJ2-2|-|TRBV4-1
TGCGCCAGCCGACTAGCGGGGACTACGAACACCGGGGAGCTGTTTTTT
CASRLAGTTNTGELFF
>TRBD2|TRBJ2-7|-|TRBV11-3
TGTGCCAGCAGCTTACGGGAGCGAGCGGGGGTAGAGCAGTACTTC
CASSLRERAGVEQYF
>TRBD2|TRBJ2-1|-|TRBV3-1/TRBV3-2
TGTGCCAGCAGCCAAGATCGAGACAGGAAACCAGGACTAGCGGGATTTGAGCAGTTCTTC
CASSQDRDRKPGLAGFEQFF
>TRBD2|TRBJ2-1|-|TRBV18
TGTGCCAGCTACCAAAACCTCGGGCTAGCGGGAGGGGATGAGCAGTTCTTC
CASYQNLGLAGGDEQFF
>TRBD1|TRBJ2-1|-|TRBV25-1
TGTGCCAGCAGGTTCCCTGGACAGGGTGGCTATGAGCAGTTCTTC
CASRFPGQGGYEQFF
>-|TRBJ1-3|-|TRBV11-3
TGTGCCAGCAGCCGGGAGTCTGGAAACACCATATATTTT
CASSRESGNTIYF
>-|TRBJ1-6|few|TRBV7-2
TGTGCCAGCTCCGAGCGGGTTATGAGGGGACCCCTCCACTTT
CASSERVMRGPLHF
>TRBD1|TRBJ2-7|-|TRBV4-1
TGCGCCAGCAGATCGGAAGGGGGGACAGGGGGACACGAGCAGTACTTC
CASRSEGGTGGHEQYF
>-|TRBJ2-2|few|TRBV5-1
TGCGCCAGCAGCGGGGGGACGGGCACCGGGGAGCTGTTTTTT
CASSGGTGTGELFF
>TRBD2|TRBJ2-7|-|TRBV28
TGTGCCAGTGAACTCGGACTAGCGGGTTCCTACGAGCAGTACTTC
CASELGLAGSYEQYF
>TRBD2|TRBJ2-2|once|TRBV5-1
TGCGCCAGCAGCTCCGGGACTAGTGCCACCGGGGAGCTGTTTTTT
CASSSGTSATGELFF
>-|TRBJ2-6|-|TRBV5-1
TGCGCCAGCAGCGATGACAGACCTGGGGCCAACGTCCTGACTTTC
CASSDDRPGANVLTF
>-|TRBJ1-1|-|TRBV28
TGTGCCAGCAGTAGGATAGGGGCCTGGAACACTGAAGCTTTCTTT
CASSRIGAWNTEAFF
>TRBD1|TRBJ2-1|-|TRBV10-3
TGTGCCATCAGTTCAGGGGGCCCCTACAATGAGCAGTTCTTC
CAISSGGPYNEQFF
>-|TRBJ2-2|-|TRBV30
TGTGCCTGGAGTAGTGGCCTAGTTACCGGGGAGCTGTTTTTT
CAWSSGLVTGELFF
>-|TRBJ2-3|-|TRBV28
TGTGCCAGCAGTTTAGTCGGTATCCCAGATACGCAGTATTTT
CASSLVGIPDTQYF
>-|TRBJ1-1|-|TRBV7-3
TGTGCCAGCAGCACCATAGCGAACACTGAAGCTTTCTTT
CASSTIANTEAFF
>TRBD1|TRBJ2-2|-|TRBV9
TGTGCCAGCAGCGTTGGGACAGGGTCGAACACCGGGGAGCTGTTTTTT
CASSVGTGSNTGELFF
>-|TRBJ2-7|once|TRBV4-3
TGCGCCAGCAGCCAAGATTTAGCCTACGAGCAGTACTTC
CASSQDLAYEQYF
>TRBD1|TRBJ2-3|-|TRBV19
TGTGCCAGTAGACCTAAAGGACAGGGGGCCTCTACAGATACGCAGTATTTT
CASRPKGQGASTDTQYF
>-|TRBJ1-5|-|TRBV2
TGTGCCAGCAACCTTCAAGGGGGGGCCCAGCATTTT
CASNLQGGAQHF
>-|TRBJ2-1|-|TRBV5-1
TGCGCCAGCAGCTTGGGGCAGGGATGGGAAAAAAATGAGCAGTTCTTC
CASSLGQGWEKNEQFF
>-|TRBJ2-7|-|TRBV29-1
TGCAGCGTTGGTGGCAGCTACGAGCAGTACTTC
CSVGGSYEQYF
>-|TRBJ2-5|-|TRBV6-5
TGTGCCAGCAAAGGACTGCCCTGGGAGGAGACCCAGTACTTC
CASKGLPWEETQYF
>TRBD2|TRBJ2-7|-|TRBV7-2
TGTGCCAGCAGCTCGAGCGGGACCCTCTACGAGCAGTACTTC
CASSSSGTLYEQYF
>TRBD1|TRBJ1-2|few|TRBV4-1
TGCGCCAGCAGCCAAGAGACGGGACAGGGATTGACTAACTATGGCTACACCTTC
CASSQETGQGLTNYGYTF
>TRBD2|TRBJ2-5|-|TRBV30
TGTGCCTGCGCACTAGCGGGAGTGGGAGAGACCCAGTACTTC
CACALAGVGETQYF
>TRBD2|TRBJ2-7|-|TRBV28
TGTGCCAGCATGACTAGCGGGAGCTCCTACGAGCAGTACTTC
CASMTSGSSYEQYF